These 23 T cell receptor beta chains were sequenced from one sample in a study of blood T cells in healthy people across ages. Together with a sample-barcoded 5' primer, a J-beta primer mix was included in a second PCR lasting roughly 6 to 12 cycles. TCRdb redid the calling of the 5' RACE reads with MiXCR, one entry per CDR3 protein. The top ten hold about 6.3% of the sample, which has about 1,400,000 distinct CDR3 sequences, 45% to 70% seen once. Sequencing was carried out using blood. These receptors were taken from a man aged 18 to 30 in good health.

The chain links TRBV3-1 to TRBJ2-5; no reliable D call. Germline CDR1 reads LGHDT; CDR2 reads YNNKEL (reference sequence). CDR3 size: 13 residues. V lost 2 bases to trimming and J lost 5 bases, with 9 bases between them. CDR3 coding DNA: TGTGCCAGCAGCCAAAGGGTGGCGGAGACCCAGTACTTC. Amino acid sequence: CASSQRVAETQYF.

The CDR3 nucleotides read TGCAGCGTTTGGGACCCGCGCTACAATGAGCAGTTCTTC. Protein sequence: CSVWDPRYNEQFF. The chain combines TRBV29-1 with TRBJ2-1, with D possibly being TRBD1 or TRBD2 (5 bases each). This CDR3 comprises 13 residues. Germline V lookup: CDR1 SQVTM, CDR2 ANQGSEA. Trimming stripped 5 bases from V and 3 bases from J, with 11 bases between.

There are many counts of this clonotype. The chain couples TRBV3-1 to TRBJ2-3; D remains unclear. The CDR3 has 13 residues. The germline CDR1 and CDR2 sequences are LGHDT and YNNKEL (reference sequence). V dropped 2 bases and J dropped 1 base, with 4 bases sitting between them. The CDR3 DNA reads as TGTGCCAGCAGCCAAAGAGGCACAGATACGCAGTATTTT. Translated, it gives CASSQRGTDTQYF.

The V and J genes are TRBV6-2 or TRBV6-3 and TRBJ2-1; D is ambiguous. The V end lost 4 bases, the J end lost 12 bases, and 19 bases lay between the germline ends. The germline gives CDR1 MNHEY, CDR2 SVGEGT. The length of the CDR3 is 14 residues. CDR3 sequence (DNA): TGTGCCAGCAGTTCGACCATCCCAAGCCCTGGGCAGTTCTTC. This gives the protein CASSSTIPSPGQFF.

This chain joins TRBV5-1 and TRBJ2-7, with no clear D. The V and J ends lost 0 bases and 0 bases respectively, with 10 bases between them. CDR3 length equals 15 residues. In germline, CDR1 is SGHRS, CDR2 YFSETQ. In DNA, the CDR3 is TGCGCCAGCAGCTTGGCTCCCTCTAACTCCTACGAGCAGTACTTC. It codes for CASSLAPSNSYEQYF.

This clonotype has more than one count but fewer than ten. The chain's CDR3 is CASSSSDLYEQYF. The CDR3 DNA reads as TGTGCCAGCAGTTCCTCCGACTTATACGAGCAGTACTTC. The V call is TRBV28, the J call TRBJ2-5; the D is unclear. The J call may be in error: the DNA end matches TRBJ2-7 better. The CDR3 totals 13 residues. CDR1 is MDHEN and CDR2 is SYDVKM in the germline V gene.

This chain links TRBV24-1 with TRBJ2-6, with TRBD1 as a possible D gene (6 bases). Trimming stripped 4 bases from V and 3 bases from J, with 12 bases between. This CDR3 has 16 amino acids. Germline V gene lookup returns CDR1 KGHDR and CDR2 SFDVKD. The CDR3 spells CATSDPNRVGANVLTF. CDR3 in DNA: TGTGCCACCAGTGACCCTAACAGGGTTGGGGCCAACGTCCTGACTTTC.

The chain employs TRBV4-2 and TRBJ1-3; D might be TRBD1 (5 bases). This CDR3 is 19 amino acids long. Germline assignment: CDR1 LGHNA and CDR2 YNFKEQ. V was trimmed by 4 bases and J by 2 bases, leaving 24 bases between them. CDR3 region: CASSRLWGRTKLTGNTIYF. CDR3 nucleotides: TGTGCCAGCAGCCGCCTCTGGGGCAGGACAAAACTTACTGGAAACACCATATATTTT.

This clonotype was seen only a few times. The chain couples TRBV4-1 to TRBJ2-1, with D hard to call. Per the germline V gene, CDR1 is MGHRA and CDR2 is YSYEKL. The CDR3 is 17 amino acids. Trimming removed 1 base at V and 0 bases at J, with 13 bases between. DNA of the CDR3: TGCGCCAGCAGCCAAGTATTCGGGCCGAGCTCCTACAATGAGCAGTTCTTC. Amino acids: CASSQVFGPSSYNEQFF.

This clonotype was observed a handful of times. The rearrangement links TRBV5-1 to TRBJ2-1; 7 bases map to TRBD1. V trimming: 4 bases; J trimming: 10 bases; junction bases outside the gene matches: 5. This CDR3 is built from 12 residues. Germline CDR1 reads SGHRS; CDR2 reads YFSETQ. CDR3: CASSATGTEQFF. Here the CDR3 DNA reads TGCGCCAGCAGCGCGACAGGGACAGAGCAGTTCTTC.

The V gene is TRBV2, the J gene TRBJ1-2; D remains ambiguous. The V end lost 5 bases, the J end lost 5 bases, and 3 bases lay between the germline ends. From germline, CDR1 is SNHLY and CDR2 FYNNEI. The CDR3 is made up of 10 amino acids. The DNA of the CDR3 is TGTGCCAGCAGTCAATATGGCTACACCTTC. This gives the protein CASSQYGYTF. The variable domain in full, with the rest retrieved from reference TRBV2 and TRBJ1-2, is EPEVTQTPSHQVTQMGQEVILRCVPISNHLYFYWYRQILGQKVEFLVSFYNNEISEKSEIFDDQFSVERPDGSNFTLKIRSTKLEDSAMYFCASSQYGYTFGSGTRLTVV.

This clonotype was seen just once. The chain links TRBV29-1 to TRBJ2-5; TRBD1 or TRBD2 may be the D gene (6 bases each). Trimming cost V 8 bases and J 5 bases, with 18 bases left between them. This CDR3 spans 13 amino acids. Germline V gives CDR1 SQVTM, CDR2 ANQGSEA. In DNA, the CDR3 is TGCAGCTCCCGGGGGCCAGCCGGGGAGACCCAGTACTTC. Residues: CSSRGPAGETQYF.

The chain is built from TRBV6-2 or TRBV6-3 and TRBJ2-3; tentatively, D is TRBD1 (6 bases). The CDR3 runs to 15 residues. Germline values: CDR1 MNHEY, CDR2 SVGEGT. The ends were cut back, 7 bases at V and 0 bases at J, with 14 bases in the middle. CDR3 DNA sequence: TGTGCCAGCATCGGGGACAAAATTAGCACAGATACGCAGTATTTT. It yields the protein CASIGDKISTDTQYF.

The chain recombines TRBV12-3 or TRBV12-4 with TRBJ1-2; TRBD1 matches 8 bases. V shed 8 bases, J shed 3 bases, and the junction held 2 bases outside the gene matches. The CDR3 covers 12 residues. Here the CDR3 reads CASGQGDYGYTF. CDR3 bases: TGTGCCAGCGGACAGGGCGACTATGGCTACACCTTC.

This chain connects TRBV27 to TRBJ2-1, with no clear D. Trimming left V 3 bases short and J 4 bases short, with 13 bases between. The CDR3 totals 15 residues. Germline-derived CDR1 and CDR2 are MNHEY and SMNVEV (reference sequence). The CDR3 loop reads CASSFDTLPYNEQFF. As DNA, the CDR3 is TGTGCCAGCAGTTTCGACACGTTACCTTACAATGAGCAGTTCTTC.

The CDR3 DNA follows: TGTGCCAGCAGTGACCGCGTCACAGATACGCAGTATTTT. This codes for CASSDRVTDTQYF. The chain couples TRBV25-1 to TRBJ2-3; D remains ambiguous. This CDR3 contains 13 residues. CDR1 is MGHDK, CDR2 SYGVNS, per germline. Trimming pared 3 bases from V and 2 bases from J, leaving 6 bases between.

In this sample, this clonotype turned up a few times. The DNA of the CDR3 is TGCGCCAGCAGCGCACAACCGACCCAACGGGAGACCCAGTACTTC. Encoded protein: CASSAQPTQRETQYF. The chain links TRBV4-1 to TRBJ2-5; no reliable D call. CDR3 size: 15 residues. Germline CDR1 and CDR2: MGHRA and YSYEKL. The ends were cut back, 5 bases at V and 5 bases at J, with 18 bases in the middle.

The chain recombines TRBV2 with TRBJ1-2; TRBD1 might be the D (5 bases). The CDR3 totals 12 residues. Looked up from germline, CDR1 is SNHLY and CDR2 is FYNNEI. For the CDR3, the DNA is TGTGCGCTCCAACGGGGGGACTATGGCTACACCTTC. Translating gives CALQRGDYGYTF.

This clonotype was found once. The chain carries TRBV20-1 and TRBJ1-4; D call uncertain. V dropped 6 bases and J dropped 0 bases, with 11 bases sitting between them. CDR3 length: 14 amino acids. Per the germline V gene, CDR1 is DFQATT and CDR2 is SNEGSKA (reference sequence). As DNA, the CDR3 is TGCAGTGCCAGGATGGACGCAACTAATGAAAAACTGTTTTTT. This sequence encodes CSARMDATNEKLFF.

The chain links TRBV11-2 to TRBJ2-1; D ambiguous. CDR1 is SGHAT, CDR2 FQNNGV, per germline. V dropped 5 bases and J dropped 7 bases, with 9 bases sitting between them. The CDR3 sequence is 12 residues long. CDR3 in amino acids: CASSPFRNEQFF. The CDR3 bases are TGTGCCAGCAGCCCGTTCCGAAATGAGCAGTTCTTC.

The rearrangement joins TRBV4-1 to TRBJ2-7; 10 bases line up with TRBD2. Germline V CDR1 and CDR2: MGHRA, YSYEKL. The CDR3 extends over 16 amino acids. The junction had 13 bases not matched to a gene; V was cut back by 4 bases and J by 7 bases. The CDR3 coding sequence is TGCGCCAGCAGCCGGAAAGCGGGAGGGCCCTACAATGAGCAGTACTTC. Its protein product is CASSRKAGGPYNEQYF.

The chain carries TRBV7-2 and TRBJ2-2, with a possible D match to TRBD1 (6 bases). The CDR3 spans 14 residues. Germline loops: CDR1 SGHTA, CDR2 FQGNSA. Trimming left V 6 bases short and J 4 bases short, with 12 bases between. The CDR3 region is CASSGQTPTGELFF. CDR3 DNA: TGTGCCAGCAGTGGACAGACTCCCACCGGGGAGCTGTTTTTT.

As for this clonotype: The junction departs from the called germline gene at one end, perhaps through a read error. J is TRBJ2-3 and V is TRBV7-9; 8 bases fit TRBD2. CDR1 and CDR2 (germline): SEHNR, FQNEAQ (reference sequence). The CDR3 spans 18 residues. As DNA, the CDR3 is TGTGCCAGCAGCTTACCGAGTACTAGCGGCCCCGGCACAGATATGCAGTATTTT. Translation gives CASSLPSTSGPGTDMQYF.